These T cell receptor beta chains were read from a single sample in a study of blood T cells in healthy people across ages. Each CDR3 protein gets one entry after TCRdb re-called the 5' RACE reads with MiXCR. The sample yields about 1,400,000 distinct CDR3 sequences, 45% to 70% seen once. The specimen was blood. The receptors derive from a man between 18 and 29 years old in good health. Both conserved end residues are part of each CDR3. The D gene is left open where the match is weak. Part of the rows lack a size; the others show once, few, many or a class for expanded clones.

TRBD1	TRBV29-1	TRBJ1-2	few	CSVEEGQGVCGYTF
TRBD2	TRBV15	TRBJ2-3	few	CATSRDRASGGSQYF
NA	TRBV20-1	TRBJ2-1	NA	CSASRPLYIEQFF
NA	TRBV7-2	TRBJ1-2	NA	CASSLGGMDKLPNYGYTF
NA	TRBV12-5	TRBJ2-4	NA	CASGLVGAKNIQYF
TRBD2	TRBV4-3	TRBJ2-1	NA	CASSQDRSGGNEQFF
NA	TRBV29-1	NA	NA	CSVGDYRVRETQYF
TRBD2	TRBV7-6	TRBJ2-1	few	CASSLVLAGGSYNEQFF
NA	TRBV6-1	TRBJ2-3	NA	CASSEQERADTQYF
TRBD2	TRBV12-3/TRBV12-4	TRBJ2-2	NA	CASRSRSGGAGELFF
NA	TRBV24-1	TRBJ2-7	NA	CATSDGGITSYEQYF
TRBD1	TRBV7-9	TRBJ2-7	few	CASSERTGIGPYEQYF
NA	TRBV20-1	TRBJ1-4	once	CSASVPGRGEKLFF
TRBD2	TRBV20-1	TRBJ2-5	NA	CSVSTIGGGETQYF
NA	TRBV30	TRBJ2-5	NA	CAWSARQLQYF
NA	TRBV3-1	TRBJ1-1	NA	CASSQENFFSMNTEAFF
TRBD2	TRBV12-3/TRBV12-4	TRBJ2-1	NA	CASSGTVSRGEPPQETQFF
NA	TRBV6-2/TRBV6-3	TRBJ2-1	few	CASNVGSSNEQFF
NA	TRBV29-1	TRBJ2-1	NA	CSVGRSGGYNEQFF
NA	TRBV24-1	TRBJ2-3	few	CATSDLRLNPDSSTDTQYF
NA	TRBV11-2	TRBJ2-2	once	CASSPSTLNTGELFF
TRBD2	TRBV2	NA	NA	CASSHPWGGGETYEQYF
NA	TRBV7-6	TRBJ1-6	NA	CASSSQQGWDSPLHF
NA	TRBV27	TRBJ1-2	NA	CASSQDRIGGYTF